This T cell receptor beta chain was profiled in a study of cytomegalovirus exposure and HLA in healthy donors (TCRdb year 2017). Some background on the complete study: An earlier analysis of roughly 630 of the donors reported approximately 290 Gb of sequence data and some 120 million unique TCR beta sequences from approximately 180 million T cells. About 280 gigabases of sequencing data and about 92 million unique TCR sequences made up an early release that covered over 550 HLA-typed donors. Of the roughly 420 genotyped donors, 81% were placed in the genetic ancestry cluster associated with self-reported Caucasian donors. The study aimed to test whether cataloging public T cell receptors could reveal signatures of past pathogen exposure. Using immunosequencing, the study profiled T cell repertoires from 666 subjects and related those repertoires to cytomegalovirus serostatus. In addition to the first cohort of around 670 subjects, a separate validation cohort of 120 different subjects was used. To predict cytomegalovirus infection status, the study brought together high-throughput TCR immunosequencing, statistical association of individual TCRs with disease status, and machine learning. A later analysis re-analyzed previously published TCR beta repertoires from 500 to 700 donors and added high-resolution HLA genotyping to study TCR occurrence patterns. The later analysis used no new phenotypic data to find candidate immune exposures, relying instead on TCR beta sequences and their occurrence across donors. To decide whether each TCR beta V gene segment behaved as functional or pseudogenic, an earlier analysis of some 600 of the donors relied on high-throughput TCR beta sequencing. Alongside the repertoire data, information on donor age, sex, ethnicity and CMV serostatus was compiled. A later genetic analysis took genome-wide SNP genotypes for 398 of the 666 donors and used that subset as a discovery cohort. All discovery cohort repertoires had been generated using a single sequencing platform. HLA typing included class I and class II loci at four-digit resolution. The number of typed donors differed by locus: roughly 620-640 for A, B, C, DRB1 and DQB1; approximately 530 for DQA1; over 600 for DPA1; and around 450 for DPB1. Because of strong linkage in the cohort, roughly five DR-DQ haplotypes were treated as single units for association and clustering. Across around 400 genotyped donors of the cohort, an average of 235,054 unique TCR beta nucleotide sequences per donor were sequenced, and approximately 17% of those sequences were non-productive. Results and caveats for the whole study, not just this receptor: Immune exposure information for the cohort was limited to CMV serostatus. A cluster of highly shared sequence variants was judged likely to represent a technical artifact of the sequencing pipeline. According to a later genetic analysis, donors in an Asian-associated ancestry cluster had fewer N-insertions in productive TCRs than the roughly 670-donor mean. In a later genetic analysis, a missense DCLRE1C variant was associated with V-gene and J-gene trimming of TCR beta chains, and the association was replicated in an independent cohort. In a later analysis, HLA-associated TCR beta chains showed more clonal expansion and lower generation probabilities than non-associated chains that were equally common. Presence/absence analyses assumed roughly uniform sequencing depth across donors, an assumption that may not hold. Some IMGT-functional V segments, including TRBV6-2 and TRBV6-3, could not be distinguished by the 87-base-pair reads and were therefore excluded. A further reported finding was that TCR beta sequences accurately predicted the HLA-A and HLA-B alleles for most subjects in the first cohort. When HLA alleles, especially DR and DQ, strongly co-occurred, attributing TCR associations to individual alleles was difficult. A few of the identified cytomegalovirus-associated TCR beta chains were confirmed in vitro to be specific for cytomegalovirus antigens. In an earlier analysis of approximately 590 of the donors, most TCR beta V segments were observed in productive rearrangements about 90% or about 30% of the time, broadly matching IMGT annotations. In both the original and validation cohorts, the classifier was reported to diagnose cytomegalovirus status with high specificity and sensitivity. It was suggested by the authors that the approach could potentially be generalized to other disease states and immunological phenotypes. The cohort was sequenced for TCR beta chains only, and without alpha or paired-chain data the features that could be detected were limited. Linkage disequilibrium might explain the correlated functional status among segregating V segments, but an unknown experimental factor could not be ruled out. In the study, 150 to 200 TCR beta chains were listed as associated with cytomegalovirus. A later analysis found that most CMV-associated TCR beta chains appeared HLA-restricted, with HLA associations seemingly driven largely by CMV exposure. Because counts were too low, fewer than 20 rarely observed V segments, including chromosome 9 orphons, were excluded from the earlier analysis of a few hundred of the donors. Across donors, most TCR sequences were observed very rarely, whereas some public TCRs were present in many individuals. A later analysis found that TCR association rates varied across HLA loci, with DRB1 alleles showing the most associated TCRs and HLA-C alleles the fewest. Several of the top co-occurrence clusters appeared to be linked to parvovirus B19, influenza, CMV and Epstein-Barr virus, according to a later analysis. Because HLA typing was missing for some donors at each locus, association tests included only the typed subset. Specific HLA alleles were associated with over 15,000 TCR beta sequences at a false discovery rate of 0.05 in a later analysis.

The cohort comprised 550 to 700 healthy bone marrow donors. All cohort members were sampled while nominally healthy, although unrecorded immune exposures were likely present. The donor tested CMV seropositive, placing the donor among the 250 to 350 seropositive members of the cohort. A peripheral blood sample was provided by each donor, and peripheral blood mononuclear cells were used for TCR beta sequencing. Genomic DNA extraction from the blood cell samples was performed with the Qiagen DNeasy Blood Extraction Kit. Library prep was done by the immunoSEQ multiplex PCR assay. The multiplex PCR relied on a mix of 60 forward primers for TCR Vbeta segments and 13 reverse primers for TCR Jbeta segments. A multiplex PCR assay on genomic DNA amplified the CDR3 region of rearranged TCR beta genes. On the Illumina HiSeq System, the amplified TCR beta libraries were sequenced as 87-base-pair reads. The authors' pipeline ran thus. A later analysis tallied tens of millions of unique TCR beta chains across the 666 repertoires, and approximately 12 million of those chains were shared by two or more donors. Raw reads were error-corrected and collapsed into unique sequences by a nearest-neighbor algorithm in which closely related sequences were merged to remove PCR and sequencing errors. CDR3 sequences were aligned to IMGT reference sequences to assign V, D and J gene segments. Each retained sequence needed at least a six-nucleotide match to both a V gene segment and a J gene segment. Rearrangements were classified as productive when the CDR3 lacked stop codons and remained in frame with V and J, and all other rearrangements were classified as non-productive. Following IMGT convention, CDR3 was defined as the stretch from the second conserved V-encoded cysteine to the conserved J-encoded phenylalanine. The earlier analysis of roughly 590 of the donors excluded any sequence lacking an unambiguous match to a single V gene segment. In an earlier analysis of some 590 of the donors, V segments were called functional above 56.7% productive rearrangements and were called segregating when the between-donor standard deviation exceeded 5%. A statistical classification framework was built for diagnosing cytomegalovirus status from the catalog of TCR beta chain sequences. V and J gene assignment, in a later analysis, came from comparing TCR nucleotide sequences with IMGT/GENE-DB human TR gene sequences. In a later analysis, CDR3 sequences and most-parsimonious VDJ recombination scenarios were assigned using the TCRdist pipeline. In a later analysis, each TCR beta chain was defined by its CDR3 amino acid sequence together with its V-gene family, and reads without a unique V-gene family were excluded. As a way to deal with suspected cross-contamination and a sequencing artifact, a later analysis dropped roughly 620 nucleotide sequences that were highly shared and had low generation probability. In a later analysis, a clonal expansion index was calculated for each public chain from normalized within-repertoire ranks of inferred template counts. Generation probabilities in a later analysis came from a VDJ recombination model fitted to out-of-frame rearrangements, and those results were checked against IGoR. In a later analysis, TCR-TCR, TCR-HLA and TCR-CMV co-occurrence was scored with hypergeometric tests, and a repertoire-size bias correction was applied to TCR pairs. False discovery rates were estimated in a later analysis by permuting HLA or CMV assignments 20 times. In a later analysis, co-occurring TCRs were grouped using DBSCAN, with TCRdist sequence similarity added in when clustering inside HLA-allele-positive subsets. Repertoires with fewer than 30,000 or more than 120,000 public chains were left out of co-occurrence clustering, as were five repertoires with anomalous nucleotide sharing. TCRdb took this table from immuneACCESS and kept in-frame rearrangements with V and J called. Such tables lack part of the clones; where checked against another copy, unresolved V genes explain under half of the gap, and the rest is unexplained. V, J and clone size are those of that table, while D and trimming were read from the DNA. Recorded for this sample are about 190,000 clones; around 84% of them occurred a single time. Approximately 2.9% of the sample lies in the top ten.

This clone was seen once. Its binding antigen is unknown. Base qualities are not at hand, and no much larger clone is one base apart. CDR1 and CDR2 (LNHDA, SQIVND) derive from the germline V gene (reference sequence). V has 6 bases trimmed and J has 2 bases trimmed; junction bases matching no gene number 4. From its cysteine to its phenylalanine, the CDR3 spans 14 amino acids. CDR3 DNA only is kept here, 42 bases in frame from base 1. The sample taken for sequencing was PBMCs. This TCR was sampled from a woman aged 45-65 years in good health and CMV-seropositive. This chain is built from TRBV19 and TRBJ1-5; 7 nucleotides in the junction match TRBD1. The nucleotides read TGTGCCAGTAGCCAGGGGGAAGGCAATCAGCCCCAGCATTTT. Translated, it gives CASSQGEGNQPQHF.